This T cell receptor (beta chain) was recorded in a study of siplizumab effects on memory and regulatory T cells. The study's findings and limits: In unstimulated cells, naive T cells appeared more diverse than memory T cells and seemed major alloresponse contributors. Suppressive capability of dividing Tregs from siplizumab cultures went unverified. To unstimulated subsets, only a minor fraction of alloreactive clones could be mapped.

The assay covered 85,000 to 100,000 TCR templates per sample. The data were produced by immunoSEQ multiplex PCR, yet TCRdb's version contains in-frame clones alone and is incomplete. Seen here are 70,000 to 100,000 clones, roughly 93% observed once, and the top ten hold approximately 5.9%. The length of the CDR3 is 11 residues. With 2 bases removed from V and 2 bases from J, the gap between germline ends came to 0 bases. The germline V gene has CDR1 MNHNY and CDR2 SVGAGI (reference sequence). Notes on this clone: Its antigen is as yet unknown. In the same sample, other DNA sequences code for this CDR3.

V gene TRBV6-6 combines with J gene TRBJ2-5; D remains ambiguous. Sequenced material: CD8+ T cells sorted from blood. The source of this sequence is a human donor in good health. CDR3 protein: CASSYQETQYF. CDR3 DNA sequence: TGTGCCAGCAGTTACCAAGAGACCCAGTACTTC.